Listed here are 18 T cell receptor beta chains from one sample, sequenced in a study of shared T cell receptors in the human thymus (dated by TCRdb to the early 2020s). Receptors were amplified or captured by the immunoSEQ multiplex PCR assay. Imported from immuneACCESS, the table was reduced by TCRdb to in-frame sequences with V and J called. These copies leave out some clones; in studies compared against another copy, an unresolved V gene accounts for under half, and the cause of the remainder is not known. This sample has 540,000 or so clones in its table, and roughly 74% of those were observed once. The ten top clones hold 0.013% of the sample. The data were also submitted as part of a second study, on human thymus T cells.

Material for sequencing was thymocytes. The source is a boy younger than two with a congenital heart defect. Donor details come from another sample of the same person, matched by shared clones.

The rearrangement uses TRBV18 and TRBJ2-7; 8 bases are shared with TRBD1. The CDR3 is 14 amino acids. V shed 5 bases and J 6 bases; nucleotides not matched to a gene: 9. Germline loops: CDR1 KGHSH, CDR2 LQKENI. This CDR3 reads CASSNQGADSEQYF. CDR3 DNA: TGTGCCAGCTCAAACCAGGGGGCCGATAGCGAGCAGTACTTC.

The CDR3 DNA is TGTGCCAGCAGCCAAAGGCAGGGGGCGCGGGAAGTGGCCGGGGAGCTGTTTTTT. Translating gives CASSQRQGAREVAGELFF. The rearrangement uses TRBV28 and TRBJ2-2; 8 positions agree with TRBD1. With V trimmed by 6 bases and J by 6 bases, 18 bases remained unmatched. CDR1 MDHEN and CDR2 SYDVKM come from the germline V gene. This CDR3 region has 18 residues.

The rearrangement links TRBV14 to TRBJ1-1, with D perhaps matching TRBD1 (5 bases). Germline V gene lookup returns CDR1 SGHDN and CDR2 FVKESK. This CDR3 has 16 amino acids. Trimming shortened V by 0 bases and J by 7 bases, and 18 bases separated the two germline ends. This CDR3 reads CASSQDRGPCLFEAFF. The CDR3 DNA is TGTGCCAGCAGCCAAGATAGGGGCCCATGCCTTTTTGAAGCTTTCTTT.

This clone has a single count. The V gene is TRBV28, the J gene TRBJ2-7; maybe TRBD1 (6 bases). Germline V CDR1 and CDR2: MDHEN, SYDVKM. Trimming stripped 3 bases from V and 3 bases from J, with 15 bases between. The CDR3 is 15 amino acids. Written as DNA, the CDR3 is TGTGCCAGCAGTTTCCGATGGGGGACAAGCTACGAGCAGTACTTC. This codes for CASSFRWGTSYEQYF.

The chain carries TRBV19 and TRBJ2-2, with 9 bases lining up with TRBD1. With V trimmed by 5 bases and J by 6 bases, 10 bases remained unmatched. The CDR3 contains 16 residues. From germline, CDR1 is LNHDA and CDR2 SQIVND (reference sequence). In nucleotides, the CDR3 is TGTGCCAGTAGTGGTACAGGGGGCCCTAGTCCCGGGGAGCTGTTTTTT. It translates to CASSGTGGPSPGELFF.

This CDR3 reads CASSLTGRVFQPQHF. The CDR3 DNA reads as TGTGCCAGCAGTTTAACAGGCAGGGTCTTTCAGCCCCAGCATTTT. The chain joins TRBV27 to TRBJ1-5; possible D gene TRBD1, 5 bases. This CDR3 is built from 15 residues. V was shortened by 2 bases and J by 6 bases, with 14 bases between the two germline ends. The germline gives CDR1 MNHEY, CDR2 SMNVEV (reference sequence).

The CDR3 bases are TGCAGTGCTGCGGTCGAAAAACTGTTTTTT. Its protein product is CSAAVEKLFF. The gene calls are TRBV20-1 and TRBJ1-4; D uncertain. V was trimmed by 5 bases and J by 8 bases, leaving 6 bases between them. The germline V gene encodes CDR1 DFQATT and CDR2 SNEGSKA (reference sequence). The CDR3 runs to 10 residues.

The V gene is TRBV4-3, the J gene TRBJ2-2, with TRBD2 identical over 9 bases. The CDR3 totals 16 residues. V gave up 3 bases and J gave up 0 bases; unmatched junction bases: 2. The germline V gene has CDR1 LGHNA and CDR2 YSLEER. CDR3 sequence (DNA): TGCGCCAGCAGCCACGGACTAGCGTCGAACACCGGGGAGCTGTTTTTT. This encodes CASSHGLASNTGELFF.

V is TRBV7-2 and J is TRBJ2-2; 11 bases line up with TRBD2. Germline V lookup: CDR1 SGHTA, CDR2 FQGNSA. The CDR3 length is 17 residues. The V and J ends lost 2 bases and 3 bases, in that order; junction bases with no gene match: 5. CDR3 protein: CASSLSLAGGYTGELFF. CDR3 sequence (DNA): TGTGCCAGCAGCTTATCCCTAGCGGGAGGTTACACCGGGGAGCTGTTTTTT. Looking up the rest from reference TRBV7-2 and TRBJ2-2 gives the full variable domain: GAGVSQSPSNKVTEKGKDVELRCDPISGHTALYWYRQSLGQGLEFLIYFQGNSAPDKSGLPSDRFSAERTGGSVSTLTIQRTQQEDSAVYLCASSLSLAGGYTGELFFGEGSRLTVL.

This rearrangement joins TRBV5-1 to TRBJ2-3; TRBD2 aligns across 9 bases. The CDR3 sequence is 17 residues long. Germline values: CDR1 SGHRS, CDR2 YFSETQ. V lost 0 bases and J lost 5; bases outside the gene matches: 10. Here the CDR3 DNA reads TGCGCCAGCAGCTTGGCCGGGGGGCGGGAGGGCCAAGATACGCAGTATTTT. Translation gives CASSLAGGREGQDTQYF. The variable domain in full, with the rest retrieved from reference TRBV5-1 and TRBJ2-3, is KAGVTQTPRYLIKTRGQQVTLSCSPISGHRSVSWYQQTPGQGLQFLFEYFSETQRNKGNFPGRFSGRQFSNSRSEMNVSTLELGDSALYLCASSLAGGREGQDTQYFGPGTRLTVL.

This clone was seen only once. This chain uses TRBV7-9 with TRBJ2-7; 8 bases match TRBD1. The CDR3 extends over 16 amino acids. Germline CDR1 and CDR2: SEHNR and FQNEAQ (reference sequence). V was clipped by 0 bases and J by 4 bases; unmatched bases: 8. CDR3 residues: CASSLAGTGGRYEQYF. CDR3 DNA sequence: TGTGCCAGCAGCTTAGCGGGAACAGGGGGTAGGTACGAGCAGTACTTC.

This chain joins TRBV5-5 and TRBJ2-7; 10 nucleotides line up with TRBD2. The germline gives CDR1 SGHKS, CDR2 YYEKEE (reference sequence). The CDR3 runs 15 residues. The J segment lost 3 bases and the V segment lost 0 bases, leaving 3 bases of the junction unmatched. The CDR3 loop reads CASSLVSSGSYEQYF. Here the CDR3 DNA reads TGTGCCAGCAGCTTGGTTTCTAGCGGGAGCTACGAGCAGTACTTC.

CDR3: CASSLSRSRNTGELFF. The DNA of the CDR3 is TGTGCCAGCAGTTTATCGCGGTCCAGGAACACCGGGGAGCTGTTTTTT. This chain joins TRBV27 and TRBJ2-2, with D unresolved. Per the germline V gene, CDR1 is MNHEY and CDR2 is SMNVEV (reference sequence). The ends were cut back, 0 bases at V and 1 base at J, with 9 bases in the middle. The CDR3 has 16 amino acids.

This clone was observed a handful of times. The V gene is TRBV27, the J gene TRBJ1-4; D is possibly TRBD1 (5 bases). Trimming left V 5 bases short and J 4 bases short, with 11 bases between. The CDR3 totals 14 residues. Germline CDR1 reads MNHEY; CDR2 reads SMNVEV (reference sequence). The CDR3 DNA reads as TGTGCCAGCAGTCAAGGGAGGGGTAATGAAAAACTGTTTTTT. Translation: CASSQGRGNEKLFF.

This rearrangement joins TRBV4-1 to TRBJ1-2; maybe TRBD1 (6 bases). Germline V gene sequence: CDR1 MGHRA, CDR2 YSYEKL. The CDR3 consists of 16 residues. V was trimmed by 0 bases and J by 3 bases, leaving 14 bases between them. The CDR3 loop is CASSQDHRVAYYGYTF. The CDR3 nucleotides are TGCGCCAGCAGCCAAGATCACAGGGTAGCTTACTATGGCTACACCTTC.

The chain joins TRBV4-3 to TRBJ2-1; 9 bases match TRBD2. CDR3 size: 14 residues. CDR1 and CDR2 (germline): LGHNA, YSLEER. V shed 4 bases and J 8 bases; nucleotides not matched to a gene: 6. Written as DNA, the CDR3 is TGCGCCAGCAGCCTTTCGCGGGAGGGTGATGAGCAGTTCTTC. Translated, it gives CASSLSREGDEQFF.

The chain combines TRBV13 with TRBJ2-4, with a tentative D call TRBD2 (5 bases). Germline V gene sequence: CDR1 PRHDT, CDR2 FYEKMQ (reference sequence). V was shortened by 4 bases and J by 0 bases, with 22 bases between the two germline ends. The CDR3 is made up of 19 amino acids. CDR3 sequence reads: CASSSTILPTALAKNIQYF. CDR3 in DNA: TGTGCCAGCAGCTCGACTATCCTCCCGACTGCCCTAGCCAAAAACATTCAGTACTTC.

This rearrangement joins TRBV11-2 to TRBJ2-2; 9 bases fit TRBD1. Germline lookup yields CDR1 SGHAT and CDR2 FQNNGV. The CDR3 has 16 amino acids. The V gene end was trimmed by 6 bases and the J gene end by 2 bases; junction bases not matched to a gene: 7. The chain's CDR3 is CASRGRTGVNTGELFF. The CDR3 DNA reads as TGTGCCAGCAGAGGGAGGACAGGGGTCAACACCGGGGAGCTGTTTTTT.